Reported below is one T cell receptor beta chain. What this receptor recognizes is not known. There are no base qualities to consult, and no much larger clone falls within one base. This sample was included in a study of T cell repertoires in cytomegalovirus infection (dated by TCRdb to between 2019 and 2020). Broadly, across the study: The HLA type of each donor mattered for the analysis, because public TCR beta signatures pointed to carriage of CMV infection along with the matching HLA type.

V lost 3 bases and J lost 5 bases, and the count of bases not matched to a germline gene is 13. The cysteine opens and the phenylalanine closes a CDR3 of 15 amino acids. Of the read, only the CDR3 DNA is kept; its 45 bases are in frame from base 1. CDR1 and CDR2, per the germline V gene (reference sequence), are DFQATT and SNEGSKA. Study-wide findings and limitations: The ex vivo response was dominated by HLA-C-restricted CMV-specific TCR beta clonotypes, which also provided the single most frequent clonotype in two of eight donors. Cumulative frequency of public TCR beta family members discriminated carriers of CMV infection plus the relevant HLA type in this cohort and an independent roughly 320-donor cohort.

Reads for this sample came from an Illumina HiSeq 1500. Through fastp at Q25 and MiXCR, TCRdb rebuilt clones from the public reads, retaining in-frame beta chains. Rows are combined by CDR3 protein, so each entry shows the most common genes and DNA. Counted in this sample were 150,000 to 190,000 distinct CDR3 sequences; around 22% of them appeared once. Clones ranked in the top ten supply approximately 11% of the sample. Specimen: PBMCs. This clonotype was obtained from a human donor in good health (CMV status not recorded). Some clones in this sample may be carry-over from other donors' samples. Recombination connected TRBV20-1 to TRBJ2-7, with 7 bases matching TRBD1. The CDR3 protein sequence reads: CSASLTRTGAHEQYF. The DNA is as follows: TGCAGTGCTAGCTTGACTCGGACAGGAGCGCACGAGCAGTACTTC.